This is a list of T cell receptor beta chains from one sample in a study of blood T cell repertoires in COVID-19. Profiling relied on immunoSEQ multiplex PCR, and the TCRdb table lists in-frame clones only, not all of them. This sample has fewer than 150,000 clones; around 87% occur once, and the top ten carry more than 3.5%. Sequencing used peripheral blood. Receptors were obtained from a woman aged 55-69 years with acute or convalescent COVID-19. The CDR3 runs from the conserved cysteine through the conserved F or W. D genes are given only for firm matches.

TRBV24-1 TRBD1 13 CATSARGTETQYF
TRBV5-1 NA 12 CASSPGIYGYTF
TRBV13 NA 13 CASSLADSVRQFF
TRBV7-2 TRBD2 18 CASSLTGLATVGGDTQYF
TRBV3-1/TRBV3-2 TRBD1 13 CASSQDPGTGAFF
TRBV7-8 TRBD2 15 CASSSGRTGYNEQFF
TRBV30 TRBD2 15 CAWSPTSGRADTQYF
TRBV14 NA 14 CASSSYGQTTEAFF
TRBV6-5 NA 16 CASSYMSIGGNTEAFF
TRBV6-5 NA 13 CASRDPRYNEQFF
TRBV5-1 NA 15 CASSLSTGLNTEAFF
TRBV5-1 TRBD2 15 CASRREGSGIGEQYF
TRBV27 NA 15 CASTLRGTGPYEQYF
TRBV3-1/TRBV3-2 NA 16 CASSPDRLANTDTQYF
TRBV12-3/TRBV12-4 NA 13 CASSFVSGNTIYF
TRBV28 TRBD2 14 CASSPAGTSYEQYF
TRBV28 NA 16 CASRFTVTMETTGAVF
TRBV27 NA 13 CASRGLGTDTQYF
TRBV4-1 NA 21 CASSQVLAGERADSENTEAFF
TRBV7-3 NA 15 CASSLGGNPNSPLHF
TRBV15 NA 16 CATSRDRRQLNYGYTF
TRBV5-1 TRBD1 15 CASSGTGAGANVLTF
TRBV18 TRBD1 14 CASLLGQGGYGYTF
TRBV3-1/TRBV3-2 TRBD2 17 CASSQSDSGRRDNEQFF
TRBV19 TRBD1 16 CASSTPRDRANTEAFF
TRBV10-1 NA 13 CASSESGGQPQHF
TRBV15 NA 13 CATSRDSYYGYTF
TRBV11-2 TRBD2 16 CASSSRLAGASDTQYF
TRBV7-7 NA 15 CASSPHGGGKVTQYF
TRBV6-5 NA 16 CASSFNHRPQGEKLFF
TRBV6-5 NA 11 CASSRTDTQYF
TRBV28 TRBD1 14 CASSWGQGSQPQHF
TRBV3-1/TRBV3-2 NA 15 CASSQELTGGNTIYF
TRBV6-1 NA 13 CASSESQGYGYTF
TRBV10-1 NA 15 CASPNGTTDSYGYTF
TRBV11-2 NA 16 CASSSYFGETQETQYF
TRBV6-5 NA 13 CASRDSPNTEAFF
TRBV11-2 NA 15 CASSPGQIGGNEQFF
TRBV6-4 TRBD2 15 CASNKSGTSRDEQFF
TRBV28 NA 14 CASSLGRGNQPQHF
TRBV18 NA 13 CASTTGNTGELFF
TRBV4-1 NA 13 CASSRGGTGELFF
TRBV4-2 NA 13 CASSPSRGDEQFF
TRBV5-1 TRBD2 15 CASSLGLAGGQEQFF
TRBV3-1/TRBV3-2 TRBD2 17 CASSSGLAQFTYNEQFF
TRBV12-3/TRBV12-4 NA 13 CASSTAGNYGYTF
TRBV19 NA 15 CASRGGPRLRDTQYF
TRBV3-1/TRBV3-2 NA 14 CASSPAGGNTEAFF
TRBV6-6 TRBD2 17 CASSLRRTSGNTGELFF
TRBV15 NA 16 CATSRDGLANQETQYF
TRBV4-1 NA 13 CASSQDGGTGQFF
TRBV25-1 NA 14 CASSAAQVLSPLHF
TRBV9 TRBD1 17 CASSVPLTGGDTGELFF
TRBV14 NA 17 CASSQQAGTSSGYGYTF